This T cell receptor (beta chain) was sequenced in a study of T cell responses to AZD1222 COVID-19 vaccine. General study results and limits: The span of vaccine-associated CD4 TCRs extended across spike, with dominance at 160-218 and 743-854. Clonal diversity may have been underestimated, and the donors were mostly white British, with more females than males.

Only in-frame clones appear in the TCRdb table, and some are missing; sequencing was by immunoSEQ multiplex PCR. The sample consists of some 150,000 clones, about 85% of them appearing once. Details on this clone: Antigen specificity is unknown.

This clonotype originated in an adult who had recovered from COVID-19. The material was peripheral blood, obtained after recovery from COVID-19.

CDR3 in amino acids: CASSLGPQNTEAFF. As DNA, the CDR3 is TGTGCCAGCAGCTTAGGGCCTCAGAACACTGAAGCTTTCTTT. The rearrangement joins TRBV7-3 to TRBJ1-1; D gene uncertain. This CDR3 spans 14 amino acids. Germline lookup yields CDR1 SGHTA and CDR2 FQGTGA. Between the trimmed V and J ends, which lost 2 bases and 1 base, there was a span of 8 bases. The full variable domain, rest sourced from reference TRBV7-3 and TRBJ1-1, is GAGVSQTPSNKVTEKGKYVELRCDPISGHTALYWYRQSLGQGPEFLIYFQGTGAADDSGLPNDRFFAVRPEGSVSTLKIQRTERGDSAVYLCASSLGPQNTEAFFGQGTRLTVV.